This TCR beta chain was documented in a study of OX40 agonist ivuxolimab in advanced cancers. Across the whole study: An agonistic anti-OX40 (CD134) antibody, ivuxolimab, was used to treat the patients.

CDR1 SGHVS and CDR2 FNYEAQ come from the germline V gene. This CDR3 has 13 amino acids. V lost 6 bases and J lost 6, with 14 bases in between. TCRdb's copy holds only in-frame clones and misses some; the assay was immunoSEQ multiplex PCR. Of about 73,000 clones in the sample, under 90% are singletons; the top ten hold 2.4%. J is TRBJ1-1 and V is TRBV7-6; tentative D call: TRBD1 (5 bases). The origin of this receptor is an adult with an advanced solid tumor such as melanoma, head and neck, liver or kidney cancer. This specimen was CD4+ or CD8+ T cells sorted from blood, taken in a trial of the OX40 agonist ivuxolimab. DNA of the CDR3: TGTGCCAGCAGATTGGGGGGGAGCGCTGAAGCTTTCTTT. It specifies CASRLGGSAEAFF.